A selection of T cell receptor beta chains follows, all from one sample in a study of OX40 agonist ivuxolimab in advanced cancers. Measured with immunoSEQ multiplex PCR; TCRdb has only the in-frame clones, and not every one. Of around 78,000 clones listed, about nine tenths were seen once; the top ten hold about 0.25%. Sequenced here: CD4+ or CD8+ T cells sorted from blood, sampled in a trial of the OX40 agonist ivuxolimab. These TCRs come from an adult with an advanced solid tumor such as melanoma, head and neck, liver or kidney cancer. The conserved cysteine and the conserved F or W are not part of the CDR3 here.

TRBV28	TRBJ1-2	ASNRGNYGYT
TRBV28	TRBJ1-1	ASSLLYQDTEAF
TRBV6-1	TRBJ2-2	ASSGNRGRRAGGYTGELF
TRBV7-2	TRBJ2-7	ASSTDSYEQY
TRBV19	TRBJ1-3	ASGSGQTGNTIY
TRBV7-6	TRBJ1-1	ASSLEAGGTEAF
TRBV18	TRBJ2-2	ASSPGQVFTGELF
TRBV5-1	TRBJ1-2	ASSYDRGDGYT
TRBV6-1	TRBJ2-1	ASSLKWGEQF
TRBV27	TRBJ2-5	ASRVGLAETQY
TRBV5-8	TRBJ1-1	ASSPSGRGSTEAF
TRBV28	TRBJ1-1	ASRPGTGGYTEAF
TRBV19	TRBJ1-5	ASSISGLGHKNNQPQH
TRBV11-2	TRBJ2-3	ASSFGTGSFDTQY
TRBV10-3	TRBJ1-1	AISGGQGEGAF
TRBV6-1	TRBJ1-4	ASSEWGGTVNEKLF